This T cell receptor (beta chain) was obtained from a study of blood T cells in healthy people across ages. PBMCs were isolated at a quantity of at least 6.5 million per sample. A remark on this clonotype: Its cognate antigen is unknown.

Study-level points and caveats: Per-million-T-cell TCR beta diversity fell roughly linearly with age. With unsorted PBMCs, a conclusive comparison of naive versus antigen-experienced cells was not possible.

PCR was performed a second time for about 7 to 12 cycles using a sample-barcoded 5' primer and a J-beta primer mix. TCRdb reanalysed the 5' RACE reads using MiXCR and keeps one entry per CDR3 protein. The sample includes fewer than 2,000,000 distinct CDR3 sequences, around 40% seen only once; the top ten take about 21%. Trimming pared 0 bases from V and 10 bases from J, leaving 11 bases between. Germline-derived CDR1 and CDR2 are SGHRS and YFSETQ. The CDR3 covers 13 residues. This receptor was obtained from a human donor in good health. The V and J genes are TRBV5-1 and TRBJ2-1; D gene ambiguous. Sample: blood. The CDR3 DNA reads TGCGCCAGCAGCTTGGCAACAAATGGGGAGCAGTTCTTC. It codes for CASSLATNGEQFF. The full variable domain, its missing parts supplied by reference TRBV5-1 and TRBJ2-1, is KAGVTQTPRYLIKTRGQQVTLSCSPISGHRSVSWYQQTPGQGLQFLFEYFSETQRNKGNFPGRFSGRQFSNSRSEMNVSTLELGDSALYLCASSLATNGEQFFGPGTRLTVL.